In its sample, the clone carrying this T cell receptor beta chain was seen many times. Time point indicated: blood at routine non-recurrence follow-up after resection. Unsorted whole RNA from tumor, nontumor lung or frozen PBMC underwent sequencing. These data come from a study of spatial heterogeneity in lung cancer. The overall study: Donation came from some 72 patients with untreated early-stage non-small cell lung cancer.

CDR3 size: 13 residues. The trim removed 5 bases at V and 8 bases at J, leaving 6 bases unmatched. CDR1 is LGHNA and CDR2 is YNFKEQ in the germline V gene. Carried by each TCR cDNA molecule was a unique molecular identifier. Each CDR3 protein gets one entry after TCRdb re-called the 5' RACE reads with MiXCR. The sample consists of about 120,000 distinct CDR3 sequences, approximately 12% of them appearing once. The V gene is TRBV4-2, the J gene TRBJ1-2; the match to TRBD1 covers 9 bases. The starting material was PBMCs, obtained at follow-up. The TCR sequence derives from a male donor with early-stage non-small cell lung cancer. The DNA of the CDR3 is TGTGCCAGCAGCGGACAGGGGCTAGACGGCTACACCTTC. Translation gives CASSGQGLDGYTF.